These 22 T cell receptor beta chains originate from one sample sequenced in a study of siplizumab effects on memory and regulatory T cells. Libraries were prepared by immunoSEQ multiplex PCR; TCRdb keeps only in-frame clonotypes and omits some of them. Of some 75,000 clones in the sample, 93% were seen once. Sequencing input: CD8+ T cells sorted from blood. The source of these receptors is a human donor in good health.

V and J are TRBV6-4 and TRBJ2-1; 9 bases match TRBD1. The junction had 6 bases not matched to a gene; V was cut back by 5 bases and J by 7 bases. CDR3 length: 14 amino acids. CDR1 and CDR2 from the germline V gene are MRHNA and SNTAGT. The CDR3 here is CASSTGGLGNEQFF. The CDR3 nucleotides read TGTGCCAGCAGTACAGGGGGCCTCGGGAATGAGCAGTTCTTC.

The genes are TRBV28 and TRBJ2-3; 7 positions match TRBD2. V dropped 5 bases and J dropped 4; count of bases not matched to a gene: 12. This CDR3 is built from 16 residues. The germline V gene has CDR1 MDHEN and CDR2 SYDVKM. The CDR3: CASSQAYGREPDTQYF. CDR3 in DNA: TGTGCCAGCAGTCAAGCCTATGGGAGGGAACCAGATACGCAGTATTTT.

The V and J genes are TRBV9 and TRBJ2-5, with D possibly TRBD1 on 5 matching bases. Germline CDR1 reads SGDLS; CDR2 reads YYNGEE. The CDR3 length is 17 residues. Deletions cut 2 bases from V and 5 bases from J, with 22 bases between. Here the CDR3 reads CASSVGRSRGVSETQYF. The CDR3 bases are TGTGCCAGCAGCGTGGGTAGGAGTAGGGGTGTATCGGAGACCCAGTACTTC.

V usage is TRBV25-1 and J usage is TRBJ2-3, with TRBD2 identical over 10 bases. The CDR3 length is 18 residues. Looked up from germline, CDR1 is MGHDK and CDR2 is SYGVNS. Trimming took 4 bases from V and 3 from J; bases not matched to a gene: 13. The DNA of the CDR3 is TGTGCCAGCAGTGTGTACGAGCGGGGGGGCCCGGTGACAGATACGCAGTATTTT. Its protein product is CASSVYERGGPVTDTQYF.

The chain links TRBV7-2 to TRBJ1-3, with no clear D. The CDR3 sequence is 15 residues long. Trimming removed 2 bases from V and 0 bases from J, with 8 bases in between. Looked up from germline, CDR1 is SGHTA and CDR2 is FQGNSA. DNA for the CDR3: TGTGCCAGCAGCTTAAGCGGGTCCTCTGGAAACACCATATATTTT. Its protein product is CASSLSGSSGNTIYF.

This clone was seen only once. The rearrangement joins TRBV19 to TRBJ1-1; D not certain. CDR1 and CDR2 from the germline V gene are LNHDA and SQIVND (reference sequence). This CDR3 has 13 amino acids. V lost 3 bases, J lost 0 bases, and 5 bases lay in between. The CDR3 sequence: CASSISVNTEAFF. The CDR3 DNA is TGTGCCAGTAGTATTTCGGTGAACACTGAAGCTTTCTTT. Combining the CDR3 with reference TRBV19 and TRBJ1-1 gives the whole variable domain DGGITQSPKYLFRKEGQNVTLSCEQNLNHDAMYWYRQDPGQGLRLIYYSQIVNDFQKGDIAEGYSVSREKKESFPLTVTSAQKNPTAFYLCASSISVNTEAFFGQGTRLTVV.

The chain employs TRBV19 and TRBJ2-7; 9 bases are a match to TRBD1. J lost 3 bases, V lost 5 bases, and 5 bases had no gene match. The CDR3 consists of 14 residues. Per the germline V gene, CDR1 is LNHDA and CDR2 is SQIVND (reference sequence). CDR3 in DNA: TGTGCCAGTAGTCCTGGGACAGGGAGCTACGAGCAGTACTTC. Encoded protein: CASSPGTGSYEQYF.

V is TRBV4-3 and J is TRBJ2-1, with 10 nucleotides matching TRBD2. Germline assignment: CDR1 LGHNA and CDR2 YSLEER. With V trimmed by 5 bases and J by 4 bases, 5 bases remained unmatched. This CDR3 spans 15 amino acids. The CDR3 protein is CASSALAGDYNEQFF. CDR3 DNA: TGCGCCAGCAGCGCCCTAGCGGGGGATTACAATGAGCAGTTCTTC.

The V and J genes are TRBV29-1 and TRBJ2-5; 7 bases agree with TRBD1. Germline-derived CDR1 and CDR2 are SQVTM and ANQGSEA. This CDR3 contains 13 residues. The CDR3 nucleotides are TGCACCAAACCTCACAGGGGACAAGAGACCCAGTACTTC. Protein: CTKPHRGQETQYF.

This chain joins TRBV5-1 and TRBJ1-2, with unresolved D. Germline V lookup: CDR1 SGHRS, CDR2 YFSETQ. This CDR3 comprises 14 residues. V was trimmed by 5 bases and J by 0 bases, leaving 11 bases between them. This CDR3 is CASRTEGPNYGYTF. The CDR3 DNA sequence: TGCGCCAGCAGGACCGAGGGCCCTAACTATGGCTACACCTTC.

The rearrangement uses TRBV7-2 and TRBJ2-2; 7 positions match TRBD2. From germline, CDR1 is SGHTA and CDR2 FQGNSA. V lost 5 bases to trimming and J lost 6 bases; unmatched junction nucleotides: 3. This CDR3 contains 13 residues. As DNA, the CDR3 is TGTGCCAGCAGCGCAGCGGGGTCCGGGGAGCTGTTTTTT. This translates into CASSAAGSGELFF. The full variable domain, its missing parts supplied by reference TRBV7-2 and TRBJ2-2, is GAGVSQSPSNKVTEKGKDVELRCDPISGHTALYWYRQSLGQGLEFLIYFQGNSAPDKSGLPSDRFSAERTGGSVSTLTIQRTQQEDSAVYLCASSAAGSGELFFGEGSRLTVL.

The chain links TRBV9 to TRBJ1-1; D is unresolved. The germline CDR1 and CDR2 sequences are SGDLS and YYNGEE. The CDR3 extends over 14 amino acids. The V end lost 2 bases, the J end lost 5 bases, and 13 bases lay between the germline ends. This CDR3 is CASSVDQGVTEAFF. CDR3 DNA sequence: TGTGCCAGCAGCGTCGACCAAGGAGTGACTGAAGCTTTCTTT.

The genes are TRBV7-3 and TRBJ2-1; 13 bases map to TRBD2. Germline-derived CDR1 and CDR2 are SGHTA and FQGTGA. The J segment lost 7 bases and the V segment lost 5 bases, leaving 8 bases of the junction unmatched. The CDR3 is made up of 16 amino acids. CDR3 nucleotide sequence: TGTGCCAGCAGCCTTACTAGCGGGGGGGCCTTTAATGAGCAGTTCTTC. Translated, it gives CASSLTSGGAFNEQFF.

The V and J genes are TRBV5-4 and TRBJ2-7, with 7 bases matching TRBD2. The J segment lost 6 bases and the V segment lost 0 bases, leaving 0 bases of the junction unmatched. The CDR3 spans 12 residues. The germline CDR1 and CDR2 sequences are SGHNT and YYREEE (reference sequence). The CDR3 protein is CASSLGGGEQYF. The CDR3 coding sequence is TGTGCCAGCAGCTTGGGGGGGGGCGAGCAGTACTTC.

This clone was recorded once. The chain couples TRBV4-1 to TRBJ2-7; TRBD1 is a possible D gene (5 bases). Germline lookup yields CDR1 MGHRA and CDR2 YSYEKL. CDR3 length: 15 amino acids. Between the trimmed V and J ends, which lost 0 bases and 6 bases, there was a span of 15 bases. The CDR3 DNA is TGCGCCAGCAGCCAAGATCCCCTGCCCCAGGGCGAGCAGTACTTC. It encodes CASSQDPLPQGEQYF.

The CDR3 reads CASSLTRTGTQYF. The CDR3 region has the DNA TGTGCCAGCAGCTTAACCCGGACGGGTACGCAGTATTTT. The J gene is TRBJ2-3, the V gene TRBV11-2; D remains ambiguous. The CDR3 loop spans 13 amino acids. Germline CDR1 reads SGHAT; CDR2 reads FQNNGV. Trimming removed 2 bases at V and 8 bases at J, with 11 bases between. The full variable domain, rest sourced from reference TRBV11-2 and TRBJ2-3, is EAGVAQSPRYKIIEKRQSVAFWCNPISGHATLYWYQQILGQGPKLLIQFQNNGVVDDSQLPKDRFSAERLKGVDSTLKIQPAKLEDSAVYLCASSLTRTGTQYFGPGTRLTVL.

The V call is TRBV6-1, the J call TRBJ2-3; 7 positions agree with TRBD2. V gave up 7 bases and J gave up 8 bases; unmatched junction bases: 12. This CDR3 spans 14 amino acids. CDR1 and CDR2 from the germline V gene are MNHNS and SASEGT. In DNA form, the CDR3 reads TGTGCCAGCATTGAGGGAGGGGACGTCGGTACGCAGTATTTT. Translating gives CASIEGGDVGTQYF.

V and J are TRBV15 and TRBJ2-4, with D possibly being TRBD2 (7 bases). The V gene's germline CDR1 is LNHNV and CDR2 YYDKDF (reference sequence). The CDR3 has 13 residues. The V gene lost 8 bases and the J gene lost 5 bases, with 13 bases spanning the gap. For the CDR3, the DNA is TGTGCCACCGCGGGCGGGGGCGAAAACATTCAGTACTTC. This codes for CATAGGGENIQYF.

The chain employs TRBV5-4 and TRBJ2-3; unclear D gene. CDR1 and CDR2 (germline): SGHNT, YYREEE (reference sequence). There are 15 residues in the CDR3. V was trimmed by 0 bases and J by 2 bases, leaving 10 bases between them. The CDR3 region is CASSLVPGPTDTQYF. The DNA for the CDR3 is TGTGCCAGCAGCTTGGTCCCGGGCCCCACAGATACGCAGTATTTT.

The V gene is TRBV30, the J gene TRBJ1-4; 9 nucleotides line up with TRBD1. The CDR3 spans 15 residues. V was pared by 5 bases and J by 2 bases, with 6 bases of the junction left unmatched. The germline V gene has CDR1 GTSNPN and CDR2 SVGIG (reference sequence). CDR3 in DNA: TGTGCCTGGCATCCGGGACAGGGCACTAATGAAAAACTGTTTTTT. It specifies CAWHPGQGTNEKLFF.

This chain links TRBV9 with TRBJ2-1; the match to TRBD1 covers 11 bases. The germline V gene has CDR1 SGDLS and CDR2 YYNGEE. V shed 3 bases, J shed 7 bases, and the junction held 6 bases outside the gene matches. The CDR3 has 15 residues. The CDR3 DNA is TGTGCCAGCAGCGCCACAGGACAGGGGGCAAATGAGCAGTTCTTC. Protein sequence: CASSATGQGANEQFF.

The chain links TRBV6-5 to TRBJ2-3; 11 bases align to TRBD2. This CDR3 contains 15 residues. V shed 4 bases and J 0 bases; nucleotides not matched to a gene: 0. CDR1 is MNHEY, CDR2 SVGAGI, per germline. The CDR3 DNA follows: TGTGCCAGCAGTTGGACTAGCGGGAGCACAGATACGCAGTATTTT. Translated: CASSWTSGSTDTQYF.